Listed here are 17 T cell receptor beta chains from one sample, sequenced in a study of CD4 T cells in relation to SARS-CoV-2 and coronaviruses. Here immunoSEQ multiplex PCR was the method, and the copy in TCRdb shows in-frame clones only, minus some. The data contain around 69,000 clones, approximately 94% of them seen just once; the ten biggest clones take up roughly 0.14%. Unexposed donor CD4+ T cells date from about 2011-2018, before the COVID-19 pandemic. The sequencing sample was made of naive CD4+ T cells from PBMCs. Subset: naive CD4+ T cells isolated by negative enrichment. The receptors shown here come from a human donor in good health.

DNA for the CDR3: TGTGCCCACACCCGGGACGGCTACGAGCAGTACTTC. Protein: CAHTRDGYEQYF. The rearrangement joins TRBV28 to TRBJ2-7, with D perhaps given as TRBD1 or TRBD2 (5 bases each). The CDR3 loop spans 12 amino acids. Looked up from germline, CDR1 is MDHEN and CDR2 is SYDVKM. V lost 11 bases, J lost 3 bases, and 14 bases lay in between.

In this sample, this clone turned up a few times. This chain joins TRBV25-1 and TRBJ1-2; D call uncertain. Germline loops: CDR1 MGHDK, CDR2 SYGVNS. The CDR3 has 13 amino acids. The V end was cut by 0 bases, the J end by 8 bases, with 10 bases between. In nucleotides, the CDR3 is TGTGCCAGCAGTGAATATATGGGATCCGGCTACACCTTC. Its protein is CASSEYMGSGYTF.

This clone was observed a handful of times. The J gene is TRBJ1-2, the V gene TRBV30; possibly TRBD1 for D (5 bases). This CDR3 has 12 amino acids. Germline values: CDR1 GTSNPN, CDR2 SVGIG (reference sequence). Trimming took 0 bases from V and 10 from J, leaving 12 bases between them. DNA of the CDR3: TGTGCCTGGAGTGTGGGACTGGCGGTCTACACCTTC. Translation gives CAWSVGLAVYTF.

V is TRBV7-2 and J is TRBJ2-2; 11 bases agree with TRBD2. V lost 6 bases and J lost 5; bases outside the gene matches: 8. CDR1 SGHTA and CDR2 FQGNSA come from the germline V gene. The CDR3 has 16 amino acids. CDR3 in amino acids: CASRTSGSVLTGELFF. CDR3 nucleotides: TGTGCCAGCAGAACTAGCGGGAGCGTTTTGACCGGGGAGCTGTTTTTT.

V usage is TRBV18 and J usage is TRBJ2-3; D possibly corresponds to TRBD1 (5 bases). Trimming took off 0 bases at V and 10 bases at J, with 11 bases between the two ends. There are 13 residues in the CDR3. Germline V gene lookup returns CDR1 KGHSH and CDR2 LQKENI. In DNA, the CDR3 is TGTGCCAGCTCACCACCAGGGGTGGATGCGCAGTATTTT. This gives the protein CASSPPGVDAQYF.

The V gene is TRBV10-1, the J gene TRBJ1-1, with 7 bases identical to TRBD1. The trim removed 4 bases at V and 5 bases at J, leaving 10 bases unmatched. The CDR3 is 15 residues long. Germline V gene data show CDR1 as WNHNN and CDR2 as SYGVQD (reference sequence). The CDR3 coding sequence is TGCGCCAGCAGTGCCCCTCAGGGGGGAAAAACTGAAGCTTTCTTT. Its translation is CASSAPQGGKTEAFF.

This clone was observed once. J is TRBJ2-7 and V is TRBV19; 9 bases line up with TRBD1. The CDR3 sequence is 15 residues long. V lost 9 bases and J lost 2; bases outside the gene matches: 11. Germline-derived CDR1 and CDR2 are LNHDA and SQIVND (reference sequence). The CDR3 DNA is TGTGCCAGCCGGTCGGGACAGGGCTTAACCTACGAGCAGTACTTC. It is translated as CASRSGQGLTYEQYF. Full variable domain (outside the CDR3, taken from reference TRBV19 and TRBJ2-7): DGGITQSPKYLFRKEGQNVTLSCEQNLNHDAMYWYRQDPGQGLRLIYYSQIVNDFQKGDIAEGYSVSREKKESFPLTVTSAQKNPTAFYLCASRSGQGLTYEQYFGPGTRLTVT.

The chain is built from TRBV27 and TRBJ1-1; 7 nucleotides match TRBD1. V gave up 4 bases and J gave up 5 bases; unmatched junction bases: 4. Germline CDR1 reads MNHEY; CDR2 reads SMNVEV (reference sequence). The CDR3 covers 13 residues. CDR3 residues: CASSSTGRTEAFF. The CDR3 nucleotides read TGTGCCAGCAGTTCGACAGGGAGGACTGAAGCTTTCTTT.

The rearrangement joins TRBV30 to TRBJ1-3; the match to TRBD1 covers 7 bases. The V and J ends lost 3 bases and 10 bases, in that order; junction bases with no gene match: 3. The CDR3 consists of 11 residues. Germline CDR1 reads GTSNPN; CDR2 reads SVGIG (reference sequence). CDR3 protein: CAWRQGRTIYF. The CDR3 DNA reads TGTGCCTGGAGACAGGGGAGGACCATATATTTT.

V usage is TRBV7-8 and J usage is TRBJ2-3; 12 bases agree with TRBD1. V dropped 1 base and J dropped 6; count of bases not matched to a gene: 5. Germline-derived CDR1 and CDR2 are SGHVS and FQNEAQ. CDR3 length: 16 amino acids. The CDR3 sequence is CASSLGGTGGIDTQYF. CDR3 in DNA: TGTGCCAGCAGCTTAGGGGGGACAGGGGGCATCGATACGCAGTATTTT.

V gene TRBV6-1 combines with J gene TRBJ1-5; D may be TRBD1 (5 bases). V lost 3 bases, J lost 3 bases, and 15 bases lay in between. The CDR3 is made up of 16 amino acids. Germline CDR1 and CDR2: MNHNS and SASEGT. The CDR3 reads CASSDREFGYNQPQHF. For the CDR3, the DNA is TGTGCCAGCAGTGACAGGGAGTTTGGATACAATCAGCCCCAGCATTTT.

The rearrangement uses TRBV6-5 and TRBJ1-1, with 7 bases aligning to TRBD1. This CDR3 has 14 amino acids. V gave up 10 bases and J gave up 11 bases; unmatched junction bases: 19. Germline CDR1 reads MNHEY; CDR2 reads SVGAGI. The CDR3 DNA reads TGTGCCACCAGGGTCTTGACAGGGACTTTTTGGGCTTTCTTT. Protein product: CATRVLTGTFWAFF.

The rearrangement uses TRBV19 and TRBJ1-1; D is unclear. The CDR3 is made up of 14 amino acids. V lost 3 bases, J lost 0 bases, and 8 bases lay in between. CDR1 is LNHDA and CDR2 is SQIVND in the germline V gene (reference sequence). The chain's CDR3 is CASSMRSMNTEAFF. CDR3 in DNA: TGTGCCAGTAGTATGCGAAGTATGAACACTGAAGCTTTCTTT.

The chain uses TRBV28 and TRBJ2-1; D may be TRBD2 (6 bases). Germline CDR1 and CDR2: MDHEN and SYDVKM. The CDR3 is 14 residues long. V was clipped by 5 bases and J by 7 bases, with 15 bases between them. The CDR3 DNA sequence: TGTGCCAGCAGTCCCATTACTAGCAGGAATGAGCAGTTCTTC. This sequence encodes CASSPITSRNEQFF.

The CDR3 loop is CASSLASGGTGGTQYF. The CDR3 DNA follows: TGTGCCAGCAGCTTAGCGTCGGGAGGGACTGGGGGGACCCAGTACTTC. The chain links TRBV7-9 to TRBJ2-5, with TRBD2 identical over 8 bases. The CDR3 totals 16 residues. The J segment lost 7 bases and the V segment lost 0 bases, leaving 10 bases of the junction unmatched. Per germline, CDR1 SEHNR and CDR2 FQNEAQ (reference sequence).

The chain combines TRBV11-2 with TRBJ1-3, with D hard to call. This CDR3 has 16 amino acids. The V gene's germline CDR1 is SGHAT and CDR2 FQNNGV. Trimming stripped 5 bases from V and 0 bases from J, with 14 bases between. The CDR3 here is CASSQSFGRSGNTIYF. The CDR3 coding sequence is TGTGCCAGCAGCCAGAGTTTTGGCCGCTCTGGAAACACCATATATTTT.

This chain connects TRBV18 to TRBJ2-5; D tentatively fits TRBD1 or TRBD2 (6 bases each). Germline V gene data show CDR1 as KGHSH and CDR2 as LQKENI. The CDR3 extends over 17 amino acids. With 5 bases removed from V and 1 base from J, the gap between germline ends came to 20 bases. CDR3 nucleotides: TGTGCCAGCTCATTATTCGAGGGGGGATCCGCCCAAGAGACCCAGTACTTC. Its translation: CASSLFEGGSAQETQYF.